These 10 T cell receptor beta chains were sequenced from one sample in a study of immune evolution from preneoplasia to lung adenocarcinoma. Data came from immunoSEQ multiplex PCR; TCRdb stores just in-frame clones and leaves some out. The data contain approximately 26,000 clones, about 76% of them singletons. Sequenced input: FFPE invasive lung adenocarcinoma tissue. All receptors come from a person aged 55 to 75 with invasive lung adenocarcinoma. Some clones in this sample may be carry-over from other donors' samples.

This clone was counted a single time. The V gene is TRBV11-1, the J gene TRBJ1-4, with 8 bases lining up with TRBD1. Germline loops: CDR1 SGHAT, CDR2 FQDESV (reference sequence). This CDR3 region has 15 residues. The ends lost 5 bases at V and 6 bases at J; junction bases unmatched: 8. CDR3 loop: CASSAGTGWDEKLFF. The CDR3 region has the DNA TGTGCCAGCAGCGCGGGGACAGGTTGGGATGAAAAACTGTTTTTT. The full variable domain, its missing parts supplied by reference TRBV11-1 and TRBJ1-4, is EAEVAQSPRYKITEKSQAVAFWCDPISGHATLYWYRQILGQGPELLVQFQDESVVDDSQLPKDRFSAERLKGVDSTLKIQPAELGDSAMYLCASSAGTGWDEKLFFGSGTQLSVL.

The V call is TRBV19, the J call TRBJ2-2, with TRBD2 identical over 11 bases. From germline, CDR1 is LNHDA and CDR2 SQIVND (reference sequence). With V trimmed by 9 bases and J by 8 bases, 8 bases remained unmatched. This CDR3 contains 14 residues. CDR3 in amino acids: CASAIAGGSGELFF. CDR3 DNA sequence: TGTGCCAGCGCGATAGCGGGAGGGTCTGGGGAGCTGTTTTTT.

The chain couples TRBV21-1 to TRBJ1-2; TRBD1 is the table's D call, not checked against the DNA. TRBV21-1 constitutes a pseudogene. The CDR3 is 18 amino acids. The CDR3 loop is CASSPGRSDRRRNYGYTF. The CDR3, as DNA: TGTGCCAGCAGCCCCGGCAGGTCGGACAGGCGAAGGAACTATGGCTACACCTTC.

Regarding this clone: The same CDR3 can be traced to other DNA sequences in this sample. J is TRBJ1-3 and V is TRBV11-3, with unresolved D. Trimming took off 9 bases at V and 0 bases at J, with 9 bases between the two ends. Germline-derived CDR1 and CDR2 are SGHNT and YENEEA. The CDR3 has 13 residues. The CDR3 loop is CASSGGSGNTIYF. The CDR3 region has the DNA TGTGCCAGTTCGGGAGGCTCTGGAAACACCATATATTTT.

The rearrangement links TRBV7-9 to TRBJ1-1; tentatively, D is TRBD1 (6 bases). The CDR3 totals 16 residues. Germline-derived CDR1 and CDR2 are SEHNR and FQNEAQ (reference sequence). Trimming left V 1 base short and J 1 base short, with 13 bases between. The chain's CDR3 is CASSLEGTYSNTEAFF. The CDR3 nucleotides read TGTGCCAGCAGCTTAGAGGGGACATATTCGAACACTGAAGCTTTCTTT.

CDR3 sequence (DNA): TGTGCCAGCAGCTTGGGGACAGGGGCCGGGGAGCTGTTTTTT. Translating it yields CASSLGTGAGELFF. This chain links TRBV7-6 with TRBJ2-2, with 10 bases fitting TRBD1. Germline CDR1 SGHVS, CDR2 FNYEAQ. The CDR3 extends over 14 amino acids. V lost 3 bases, J lost 6 bases, and 1 base stayed unmatched.

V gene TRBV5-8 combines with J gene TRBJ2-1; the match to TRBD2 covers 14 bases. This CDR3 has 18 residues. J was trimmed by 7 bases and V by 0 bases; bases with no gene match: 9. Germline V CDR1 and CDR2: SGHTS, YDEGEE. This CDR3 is CASSLGTSGRSEENEQFF. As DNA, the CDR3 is TGTGCCAGCAGCTTGGGGACTAGCGGGAGGTCGGAGGAAAATGAGCAGTTCTTC.

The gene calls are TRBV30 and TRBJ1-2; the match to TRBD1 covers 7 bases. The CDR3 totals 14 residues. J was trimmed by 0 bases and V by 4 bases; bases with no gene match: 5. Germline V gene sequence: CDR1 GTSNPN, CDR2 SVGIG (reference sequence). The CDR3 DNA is TGTGCCTGGACCATACAGGGGACTAACTATGGCTACACCTTC. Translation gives CAWTIQGTNYGYTF.

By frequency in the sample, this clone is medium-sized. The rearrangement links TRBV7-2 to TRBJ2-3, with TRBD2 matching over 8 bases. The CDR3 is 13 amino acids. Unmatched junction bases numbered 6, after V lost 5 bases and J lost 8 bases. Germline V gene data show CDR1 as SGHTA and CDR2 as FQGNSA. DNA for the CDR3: TGTGCCAGCAGCCCTGCGGCGGGAGGTACGCAGTATTTT. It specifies CASSPAAGGTQYF.

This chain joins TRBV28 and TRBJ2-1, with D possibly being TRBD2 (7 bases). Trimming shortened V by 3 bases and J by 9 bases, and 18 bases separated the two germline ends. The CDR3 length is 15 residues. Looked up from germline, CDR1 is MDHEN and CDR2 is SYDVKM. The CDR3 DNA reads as TGTGCCAGCAGTTTGGCAGGGGAGGGTCGTAGTGAGCAGTTCTTC. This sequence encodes CASSLAGEGRSEQFF.